The source of this T cell receptor (beta chain) is a study of technical replicates of blood from several donors. TCRdb keeps only in-frame clones here, not all; method: immunoSEQ multiplex PCR. The sample holds over 85,000 clones, just under 95% seen once. Between the trimmed V and J ends, which lost 2 bases and 1 base, there was a span of 12 bases. The CDR3 contains 15 residues. Germline-derived CDR1 and CDR2 are SGHDT and YYEEEE. This chain connects TRBV5-6 to TRBJ1-1; D unresolved. The sample consisted of T cells isolated from PBMCs. This TCR derives from a human donor in good health. CDR3 sequence reads: CASSLNFGGNTEAFF. The CDR3 DNA sequence: TGTGCCAGCAGCTTAAACTTTGGCGGGAACACTGAAGCTTTCTTT. Supplemented by reference TRBV5-6 and TRBJ1-1, the full variable domain reads DAGVTQSPTHLIKTRGQQVTLRCSPKSGHDTVSWYQQALGQGPQFIFQYYEEEERQRGNFPDRFSGHQFPNYSSELNVNALLLGDSALYLCASSLNFGGNTEAFFGQGTRLTVV.